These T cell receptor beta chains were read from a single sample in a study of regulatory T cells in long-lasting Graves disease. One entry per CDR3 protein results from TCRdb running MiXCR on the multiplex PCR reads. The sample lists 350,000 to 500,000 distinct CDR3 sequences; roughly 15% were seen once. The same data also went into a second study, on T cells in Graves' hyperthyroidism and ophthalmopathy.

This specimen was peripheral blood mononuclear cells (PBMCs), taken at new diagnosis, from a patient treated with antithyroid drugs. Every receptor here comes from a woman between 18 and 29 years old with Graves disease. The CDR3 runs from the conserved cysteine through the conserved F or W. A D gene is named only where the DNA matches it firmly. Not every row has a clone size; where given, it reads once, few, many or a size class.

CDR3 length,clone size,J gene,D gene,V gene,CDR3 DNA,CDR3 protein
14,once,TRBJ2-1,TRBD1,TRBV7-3,TGTGCCAGCAGAAAGGGACAGGATGTCCATGAGCAGTTCTTC,CASRKGQDVHEQFF
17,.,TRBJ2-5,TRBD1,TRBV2,TGTGCCAGCAGTGGGGACAGGGCGGGAGAGACCCAAGAGACCCAGTACTTC,CASSGDRAGETQETQYF
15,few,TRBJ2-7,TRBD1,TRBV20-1,TGCAGTGCTAGGCGTGGACAGGGGTTAATGAGCGAGCAGTACTTC,CSARRGQGLMSEQYF
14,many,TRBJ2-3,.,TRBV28,TGTGCCAGCAGTACTGGGGGGCACACAGATACGCAGTATTTT,CASSTGGHTDTQYF
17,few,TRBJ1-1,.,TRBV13,TGTGCCAGCAGCTTCTATGCAGGCGGGTTCTCTGGCACTGAAGCTTTCTTT,CASSFYAGGFSGTEAFF
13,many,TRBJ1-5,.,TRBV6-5,TGTGCCAGCAGTTGGGACGCACGGGGGCCCCAGCATTTT,CASSWDARGPQHF
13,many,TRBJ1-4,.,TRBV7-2,TGTGCCAGCAGCCTCGCAGGCAATGAAAAACTGTTTTTT,CASSLAGNEKLFF
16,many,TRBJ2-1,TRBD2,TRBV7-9,TGTGCCAGCAGCTTAGGGATCGTAGCGGGGCTGGATGAGCAGTTCTTC,CASSLGIVAGLDEQFF
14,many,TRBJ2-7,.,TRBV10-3,TGTGCCATCAGTGAAGGTCTAGCCGGCGACGAGCAGTACTTC,CAISEGLAGDEQYF
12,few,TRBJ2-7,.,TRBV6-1,TGTGCCAGCGGGAAAAACTATGGGGAGCAGTACTTC,CASGKNYGEQYF
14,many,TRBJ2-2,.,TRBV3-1,TGTGCCAGCAGCCAAGAGGTCAGGGCAGGGGAGCTGTTTTTT,CASSQEVRAGELFF
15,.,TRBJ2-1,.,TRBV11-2,TGTGCCAGCAGCTTACGAGAGGGGTCTTTAATGGAGCAGTTCTTC,CASSLREGSLMEQFF
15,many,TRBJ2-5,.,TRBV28,TGTGCCAGCAGTCCTGACAGACGGTACCAAGAGACCCAGTACTTC,CASSPDRRYQETQYF
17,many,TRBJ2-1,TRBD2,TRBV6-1,TGTGCCAGCAGTGAATTGCCAGGACTAGCTACCTACAATGAGCAGTTCTTC,CASSELPGLATYNEQFF
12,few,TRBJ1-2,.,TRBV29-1,TGCAGCGTTCAGGGGATGGACTATGGCTACACCTTC,CSVQGMDYGYTF
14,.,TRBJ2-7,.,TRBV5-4,TGTGCCAGCAGCCCCGGGCCGGCCTCCTACGAGCAGTACTTC,CASSPGPASYEQYF
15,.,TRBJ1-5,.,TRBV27,TGTGCCAGCAGTTTATCTCCAGGGGTTTGGCAGCCCCAGCATTTT,CASSLSPGVWQPQHF
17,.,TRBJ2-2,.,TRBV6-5,TGTGCCAGCAGTTCAATACAGGGTATCCCCAACACCGGGGAGCTGTTTTTT,CASSSIQGIPNTGELFF
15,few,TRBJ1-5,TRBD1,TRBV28,TGTGCCAGCAGATACTTTACAGGGGGCAATCAGCCCCAGCATTTT,CASRYFTGGNQPQHF
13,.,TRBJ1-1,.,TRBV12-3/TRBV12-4,TGTGCCAGCAGTTTTGAGGGGGAAACTGAAGCTTTCTTT,CASSFEGETEAFF
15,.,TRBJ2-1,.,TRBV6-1,TGTGCCAGCAGTGAAGGGACTTCTTACTACAATGAGCAGTTCTTC,CASSEGTSYYNEQFF
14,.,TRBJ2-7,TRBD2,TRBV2,TGTGCCAGCGCCGGGGGGATCAGCTCCTACGAGCAGTACTTC,CASAGGISSYEQYF
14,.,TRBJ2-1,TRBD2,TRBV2,TGTGCCACGAGGCGACTAGCGGGAAGGAATGAGCAGTTCTTC,CATRRLAGRNEQFF
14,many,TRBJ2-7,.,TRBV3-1,TGTGCCAGCAGCCGACTACCACAGGGGGGGGAGCAGTACTTC,CASSRLPQGGEQYF
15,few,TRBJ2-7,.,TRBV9,TGTGCCAGCAGCCCAAGGATGGACACGCGCTACGAGCAGTACTTC,CASSPRMDTRYEQYF
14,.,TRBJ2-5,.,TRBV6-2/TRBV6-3,TGTGCCAGCAGTGAATCGGTCCCCACGGAGACCCAGTACTTC,CASSESVPTETQYF
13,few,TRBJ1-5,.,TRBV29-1,TGCAGCGCCAACTTGGGGGTGGGTCAGCCCCAGCATTTT,CSANLGVGQPQHF
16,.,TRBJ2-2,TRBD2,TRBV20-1,TGCAGTGCTAGAGATCCAACTAGCGGGGACACCGGGGAGCTGTTTTTT,CSARDPTSGDTGELFF
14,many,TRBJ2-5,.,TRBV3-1,TGTGCCAGCAACTCGGAGGTGGGAGTGGAGACCCAGTACTTC,CASNSEVGVETQYF
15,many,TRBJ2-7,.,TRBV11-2,TGTGCCAGCAGCCAAACCCTTCGGTCCTCCTACGAGCAGTACTTC,CASSQTLRSSYEQYF
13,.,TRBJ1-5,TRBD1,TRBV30,TGTGCCTGGAGTTCTTGGGACAGTCAGCCCCAGCATTTT,CAWSSWDSQPQHF
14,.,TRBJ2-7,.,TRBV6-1,TGTGCCAGCAACTTACTAGCAGGGGACCACGAGCAGTACTTC,CASNLLAGDHEQYF
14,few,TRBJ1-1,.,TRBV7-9,TGTGCCAGCAGCTTAAGTCAAGCGAACACTGAAGCTTTCTTT,CASSLSQANTEAFF
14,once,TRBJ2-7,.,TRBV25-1,TGTGCCAGCAGTTCGATTACGGGAGCCTACGAGCAGTACTTC,CASSSITGAYEQYF
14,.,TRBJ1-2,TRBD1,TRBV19,TGTGCCAGTACCCCGGGAGGGGACAGCTATGGCTACACCTTC,CASTPGGDSYGYTF
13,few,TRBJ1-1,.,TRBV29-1,TGCAGCGTGGTCCGGGACCCCGCAGAGTATGCTTTCTTT,CSVVRDPAEYAFF
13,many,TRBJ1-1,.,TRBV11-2,TGTGCCAGCAGCTTAGAAACAGCAACTGAAGCTTTCTTT,CASSLETATEAFF
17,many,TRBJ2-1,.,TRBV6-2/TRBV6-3,TGTGCCAGCAGTTACAGAGGGCTTTACGAAGCGTACAATGAGCAGTTCTTC,CASSYRGLYEAYNEQFF
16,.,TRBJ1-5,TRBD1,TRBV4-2,TGTGCCAGCAGCCAAGGGCCCGACAGGGCCGATCAGCCCCAGCATTTT,CASSQGPDRADQPQHF
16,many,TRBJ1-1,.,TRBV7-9,TGCGCCAGCAGCTTGGCCGGAGGGGGAGGTAACACTGAAGCTTTCTTT,CASSLAGGGGNTEAFF
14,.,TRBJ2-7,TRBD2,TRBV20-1,TGCAGTGCTACGGGACTAGTGGGGGTAGGCGAGCAGTACTTC,CSATGLVGVGEQYF
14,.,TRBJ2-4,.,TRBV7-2,TGTGCCGGCAGCGCCCGTTGGACCGGCAACATTCAGTACTTC,CAGSARWTGNIQYF
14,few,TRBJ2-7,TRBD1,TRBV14,TGTGCCAGCAGCCCACGACAGGGTCTTTCCGAGCAGTACTTC,CASSPRQGLSEQYF
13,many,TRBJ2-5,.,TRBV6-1,TGTGCCAGCACCAAAGGACAGCAAGAGACCCAGTACTTC,CASTKGQQETQYF
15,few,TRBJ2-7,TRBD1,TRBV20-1,TGCAGTGCAAACCCTCGACAGGGGAGTCTATATGAGCAGTACTTC,CSANPRQGSLYEQYF
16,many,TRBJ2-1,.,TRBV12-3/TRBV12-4,TGTGCCAGCAGCTCCGTGGGAGTACCCTCCTACAATGAGCAGTTCTTC,CASSSVGVPSYNEQFF
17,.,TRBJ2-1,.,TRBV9,TGTGCCAGCAGCGTAGTTGATAGGGGGGGGTCCTACAATGAGCAGTTCTTC,CASSVVDRGGSYNEQFF
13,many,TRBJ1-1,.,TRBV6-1,TGTGCCAGCAGTACGACAGTGAACACTGAAGCTTTCTTT,CASSTTVNTEAFF
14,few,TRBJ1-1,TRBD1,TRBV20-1,TGCAGTGCGGAGGGACAGGGGGCTGTAGGTGAAGCTTTCTTT,CSAEGQGAVGEAFF
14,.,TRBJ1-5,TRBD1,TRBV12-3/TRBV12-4,TGTGCCAGCAGTTCGACAGGGGTGGGTCAGCCCCAGCATTTT,CASSSTGVGQPQHF
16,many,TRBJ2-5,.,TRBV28,TGTGCCAGCAGTTTTCCCCCTCGACAGAGCCAAGAGACCCAGTACTTC,CASSFPPRQSQETQYF
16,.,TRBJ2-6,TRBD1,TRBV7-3,TGTGCCAGCAGCCCCCAAACAGGGGCTGGGGCCAACGTCCTGACTTTC,CASSPQTGAGANVLTF
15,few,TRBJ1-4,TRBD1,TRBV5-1,TGCGCCAGCAGCTTGTTTGGGACAGGGGATGAAAAACTGTTTTTT,CASSLFGTGDEKLFF
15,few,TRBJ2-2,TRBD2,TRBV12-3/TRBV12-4,TGTGCCAGCACAAATAGCGGGAGAAGGACCGGGGAGCTGTTTTTT,CASTNSGRRTGELFF
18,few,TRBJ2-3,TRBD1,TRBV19,TGTGCCAGTAGTCAGGAACAGGGGGCGATCTATAGCACAGATACGCAGTATTTT,CASSQEQGAIYSTDTQYF
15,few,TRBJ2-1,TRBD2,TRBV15,TGTGCCACCAGCGGAATAGCGGGATGGGCTAATGAGCAGTTCTTC,CATSGIAGWANEQFF
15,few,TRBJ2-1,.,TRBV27,TGTGCCAGCAGTTTCCCCCCCGGGACCGCCAATGAGCAGTTCTTC,CASSFPPGTANEQFF
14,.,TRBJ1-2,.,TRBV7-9,TGTGCCAGCAGCGCCCCCGGGACCCTCTATGGCTACACCTTC,CASSAPGTLYGYTF
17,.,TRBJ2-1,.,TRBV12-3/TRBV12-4,TGTGCCAGCAGTCCGCAGCGTTTAGTCAGGAGGGTTGATGAGCAGTTCTTC,CASSPQRLVRRVDEQFF
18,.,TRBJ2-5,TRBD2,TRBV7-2,TGTGCCAGCAGCTTAGCGCTTGCGGGAGGGCCCCTGGGAGAGACCCAGTACTTC,CASSLALAGGPLGETQYF